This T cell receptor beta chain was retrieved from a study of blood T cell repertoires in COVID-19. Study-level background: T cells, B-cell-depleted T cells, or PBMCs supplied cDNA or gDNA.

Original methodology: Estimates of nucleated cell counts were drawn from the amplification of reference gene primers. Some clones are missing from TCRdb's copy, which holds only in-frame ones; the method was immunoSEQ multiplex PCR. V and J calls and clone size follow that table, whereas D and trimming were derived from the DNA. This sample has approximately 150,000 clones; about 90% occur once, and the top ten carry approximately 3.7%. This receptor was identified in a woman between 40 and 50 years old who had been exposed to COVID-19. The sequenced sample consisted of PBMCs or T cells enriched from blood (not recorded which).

CDR3 sequence reads: CASSAGTSLYEQYF. The CDR3 DNA is TGTGCCAGCAGCGCCGGGACTTCCCTTTACGAGCAGTACTTC. The chain uses TRBV9 and TRBJ2-7, with TRBD2 as a possible D gene (6 bases). The CDR3 extends over 14 amino acids. V was clipped by 3 bases and J by 4 bases, with 14 bases between them. In germline, CDR1 is SGDLS, CDR2 YYNGEE.